This T cell receptor beta chain was obtained from a study of T cells after posttransplantation cyclophosphamide. Profiling relied on immunoSEQ multiplex PCR, and the TCRdb table lists in-frame clones only, not all of them. The data contain fewer than 55,000 clones, roughly 94% of them seen just once; the ten biggest clones take up about 3%. This CDR3 comprises 14 residues. Germline V gives CDR1 MNHNS, CDR2 SASEGT. Trimming cost V 5 bases and J 3 bases; bases outside gene matches: 3. The rearrangement links TRBV6-1 to TRBJ1-1; 10 bases line up with TRBD1. The sequence derives from a woman in her twenties or thirties in good health and a related stem cell transplant donor. The sequencing sample was made of PBMCs. The CDR3, as DNA: TGTGCCAGCAGTACGGGACAGGGGCACACTGAAGCTTTCTTT. It is translated as CASSTGQGHTEAFF.